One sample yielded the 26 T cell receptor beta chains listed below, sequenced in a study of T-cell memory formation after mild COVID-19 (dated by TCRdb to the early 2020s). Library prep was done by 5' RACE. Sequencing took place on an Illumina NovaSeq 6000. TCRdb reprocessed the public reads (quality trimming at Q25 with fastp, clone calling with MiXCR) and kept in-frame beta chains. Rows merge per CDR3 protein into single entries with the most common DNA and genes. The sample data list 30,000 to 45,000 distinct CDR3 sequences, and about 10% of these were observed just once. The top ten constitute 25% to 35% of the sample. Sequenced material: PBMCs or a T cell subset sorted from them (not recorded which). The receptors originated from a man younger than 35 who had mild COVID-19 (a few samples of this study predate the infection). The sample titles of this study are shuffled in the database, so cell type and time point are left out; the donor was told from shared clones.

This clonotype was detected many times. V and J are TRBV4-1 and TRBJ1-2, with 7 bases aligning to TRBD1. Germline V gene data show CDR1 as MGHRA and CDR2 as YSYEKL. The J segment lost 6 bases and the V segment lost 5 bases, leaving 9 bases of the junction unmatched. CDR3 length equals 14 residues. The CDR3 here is CASSDFDRANGYTF. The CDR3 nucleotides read TGCGCCAGCAGCGATTTCGACAGGGCGAATGGCTACACCTTC.

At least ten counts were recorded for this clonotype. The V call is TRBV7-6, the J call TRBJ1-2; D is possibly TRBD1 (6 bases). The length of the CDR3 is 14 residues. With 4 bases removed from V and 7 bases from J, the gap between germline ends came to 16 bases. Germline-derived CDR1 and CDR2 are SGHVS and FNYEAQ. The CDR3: CASSSTGKRAGYTF. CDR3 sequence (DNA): TGTGCCAGCAGCTCCACAGGGAAAAGAGCTGGCTACACCTTC.

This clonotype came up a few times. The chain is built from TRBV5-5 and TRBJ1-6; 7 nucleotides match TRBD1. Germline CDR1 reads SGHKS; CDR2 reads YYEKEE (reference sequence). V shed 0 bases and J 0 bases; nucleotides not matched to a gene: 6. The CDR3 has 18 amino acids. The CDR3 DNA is TGTGCCAGCAGCTTGGCCCCAGGGGGAGACTCCTATAATTCACCCCTCCACTTT. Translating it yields CASSLAPGGDSYNSPLHF.

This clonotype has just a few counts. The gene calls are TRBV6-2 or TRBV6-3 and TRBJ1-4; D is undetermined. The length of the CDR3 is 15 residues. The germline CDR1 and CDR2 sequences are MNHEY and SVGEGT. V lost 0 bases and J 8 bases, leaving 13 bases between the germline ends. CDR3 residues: CASSYSRRSEEKLFF. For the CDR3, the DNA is TGTGCCAGCAGTTACTCGCGGAGGTCTGAGGAAAAACTGTTTTTT.

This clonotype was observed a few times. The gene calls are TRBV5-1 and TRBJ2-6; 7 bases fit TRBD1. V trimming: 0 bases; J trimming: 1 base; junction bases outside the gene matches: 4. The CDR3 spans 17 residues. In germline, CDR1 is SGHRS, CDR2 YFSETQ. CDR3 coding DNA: TGCGCCAGCAGCTTGGGACAGGGTGGGTCTGGGGCCAACGTCCTGACTTTC. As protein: CASSLGQGGSGANVLTF.

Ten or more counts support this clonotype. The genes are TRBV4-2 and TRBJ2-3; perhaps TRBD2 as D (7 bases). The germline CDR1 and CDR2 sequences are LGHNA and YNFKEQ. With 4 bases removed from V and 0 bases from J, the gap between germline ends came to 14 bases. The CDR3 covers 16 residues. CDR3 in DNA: TGTGCCAGCAGCCGATCGGCGGGGGCCAGCACAGATACGCAGTATTTT. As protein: CASSRSAGASTDTQYF.

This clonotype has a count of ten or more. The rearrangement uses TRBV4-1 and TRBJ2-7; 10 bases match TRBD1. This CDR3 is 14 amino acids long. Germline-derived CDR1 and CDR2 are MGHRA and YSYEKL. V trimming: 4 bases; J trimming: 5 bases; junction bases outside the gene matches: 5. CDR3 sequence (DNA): TGCGCCAGCAGCCTCTTGGGACAGGGGAACGAGCAGTACTTC. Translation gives CASSLLGQGNEQYF.

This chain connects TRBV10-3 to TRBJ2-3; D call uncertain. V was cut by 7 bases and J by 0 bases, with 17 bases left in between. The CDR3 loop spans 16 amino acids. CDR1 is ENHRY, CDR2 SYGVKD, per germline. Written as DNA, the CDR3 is TGTGCCATCACCGAAGATCCAAACGCTAGCACAGATACGCAGTATTTT. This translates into CAITEDPNASTDTQYF.

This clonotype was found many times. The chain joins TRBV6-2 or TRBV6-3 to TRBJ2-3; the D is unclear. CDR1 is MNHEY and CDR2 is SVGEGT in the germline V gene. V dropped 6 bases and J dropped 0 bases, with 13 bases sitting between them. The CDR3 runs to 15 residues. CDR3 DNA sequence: TGTGCCAGCAGCGGAGTTCCTGACAGCACAGATACGCAGTATTTT. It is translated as CASSGVPDSTDTQYF.

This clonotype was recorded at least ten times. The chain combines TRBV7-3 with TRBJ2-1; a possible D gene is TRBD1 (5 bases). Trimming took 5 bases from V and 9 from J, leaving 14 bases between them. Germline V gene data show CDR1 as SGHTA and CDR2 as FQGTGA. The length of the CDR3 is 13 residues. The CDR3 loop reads CASSEQGPGEQFF. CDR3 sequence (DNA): TGTGCCAGCAGCGAGCAGGGTCCGGGTGAGCAGTTCTTC. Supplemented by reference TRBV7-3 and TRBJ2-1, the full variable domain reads GAGVSQTPSNKVTEKGKYVELRCDPISGHTALYWYRQSLGQGPEFLIYFQGTGAADDSGLPNDRFFAVRPEGSVSTLKIQRTERGDSAVYLCASSEQGPGEQFFGPGTRLTVL.

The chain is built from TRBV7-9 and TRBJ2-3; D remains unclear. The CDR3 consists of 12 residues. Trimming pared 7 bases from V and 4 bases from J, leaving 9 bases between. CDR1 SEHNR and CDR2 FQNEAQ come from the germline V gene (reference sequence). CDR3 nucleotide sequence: TGTGCCAGCATCCTCGCCCCAGATACGCAGTATTTT. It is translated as CASILAPDTQYF.

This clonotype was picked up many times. The CDR3 loop is CASSTSGETQYF. CDR3 coding DNA: TGTGCCAGCTCGACTAGCGGGGAGACCCAGTACTTC. The gene calls are TRBV2 and TRBJ2-5, with 10 bases that match TRBD2. Germline V gives CDR1 SNHLY, CDR2 FYNNEI. The trim removed 8 bases at V and 5 bases at J, leaving 2 bases unmatched. This CDR3 contains 12 residues.

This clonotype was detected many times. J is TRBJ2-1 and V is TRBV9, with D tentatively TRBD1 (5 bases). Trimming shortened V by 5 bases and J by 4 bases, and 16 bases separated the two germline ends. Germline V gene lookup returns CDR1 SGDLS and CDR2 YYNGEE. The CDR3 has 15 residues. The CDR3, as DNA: TGTGCCAGCAGGGGTGTAGGGGCGGAATACAATGAGCAGTTCTTC. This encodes CASRGVGAEYNEQFF.

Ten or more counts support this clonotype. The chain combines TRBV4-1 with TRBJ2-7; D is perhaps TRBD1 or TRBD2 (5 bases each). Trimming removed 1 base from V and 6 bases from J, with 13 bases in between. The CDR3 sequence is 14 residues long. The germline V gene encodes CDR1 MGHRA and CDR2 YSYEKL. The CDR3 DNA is TGCGCCAGCAGCCAAGGGACACAAAGCGGCGAGCAGTACGTC. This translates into CASSQGTQSGEQYV.

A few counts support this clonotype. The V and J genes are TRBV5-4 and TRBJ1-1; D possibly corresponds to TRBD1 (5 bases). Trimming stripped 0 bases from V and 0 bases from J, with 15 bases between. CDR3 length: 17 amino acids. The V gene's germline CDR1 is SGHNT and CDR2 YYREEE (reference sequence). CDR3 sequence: CASSLAAGRFMNTEAFF. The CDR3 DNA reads TGTGCCAGCAGCTTGGCGGCAGGGCGTTTTATGAACACTGAAGCTTTCTTT.

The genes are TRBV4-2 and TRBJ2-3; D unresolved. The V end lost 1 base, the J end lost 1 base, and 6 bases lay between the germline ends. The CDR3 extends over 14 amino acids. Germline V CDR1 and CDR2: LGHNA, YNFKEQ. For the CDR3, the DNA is TGTGCCAGCAGCCAAGGTTACGGCACAGATACGCAGTATTTT. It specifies CASSQGYGTDTQYF.

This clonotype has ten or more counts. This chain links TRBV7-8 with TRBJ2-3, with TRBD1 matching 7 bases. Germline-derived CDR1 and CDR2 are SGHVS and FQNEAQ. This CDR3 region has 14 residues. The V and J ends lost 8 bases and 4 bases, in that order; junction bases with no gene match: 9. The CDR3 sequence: CASPPGQFSDTQYF. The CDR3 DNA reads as TGTGCCAGCCCACCGGGACAGTTTTCAGATACGCAGTATTTT.

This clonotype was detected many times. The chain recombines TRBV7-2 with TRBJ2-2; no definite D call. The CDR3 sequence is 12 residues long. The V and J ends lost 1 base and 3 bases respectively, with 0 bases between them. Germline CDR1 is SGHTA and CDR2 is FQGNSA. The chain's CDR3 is CASSLDTGELFF. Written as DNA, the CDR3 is TGTGCCAGCAGCTTAGACACCGGGGAGCTGTTTTTT.

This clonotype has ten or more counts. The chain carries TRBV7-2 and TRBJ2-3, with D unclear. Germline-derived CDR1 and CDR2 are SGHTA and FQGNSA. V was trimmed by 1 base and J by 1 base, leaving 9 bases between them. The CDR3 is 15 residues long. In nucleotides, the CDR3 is TGTGCCAGCAGCTTAGTAGTGTTCGGCACAGATACGCAGTATTTT. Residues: CASSLVVFGTDTQYF.

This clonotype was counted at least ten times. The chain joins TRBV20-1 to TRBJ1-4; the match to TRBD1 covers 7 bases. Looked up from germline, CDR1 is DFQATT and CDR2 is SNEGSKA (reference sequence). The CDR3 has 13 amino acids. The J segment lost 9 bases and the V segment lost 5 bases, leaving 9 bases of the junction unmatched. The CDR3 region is CSAPEGDRKKLFF. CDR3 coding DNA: TGCAGTGCTCCCGAGGGGGACAGAAAAAAACTGTTTTTT.

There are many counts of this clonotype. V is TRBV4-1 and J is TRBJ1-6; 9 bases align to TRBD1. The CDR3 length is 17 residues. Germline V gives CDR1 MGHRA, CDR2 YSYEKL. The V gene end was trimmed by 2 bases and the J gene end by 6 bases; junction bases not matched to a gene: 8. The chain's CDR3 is CASSQRQGDRFNSPLHF. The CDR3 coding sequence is TGCGCCAGCAGCCAAAGACAGGGGGATCGCTTTAATTCACCCCTCCACTTT.

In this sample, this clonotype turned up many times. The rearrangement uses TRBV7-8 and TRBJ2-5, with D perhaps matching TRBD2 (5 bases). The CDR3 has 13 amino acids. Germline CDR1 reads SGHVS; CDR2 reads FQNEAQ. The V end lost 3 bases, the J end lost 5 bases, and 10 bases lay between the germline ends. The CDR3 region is CASSLDLTETQYF. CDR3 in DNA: TGTGCCAGCAGCTTGGACTTGACGGAGACCCAGTACTTC.

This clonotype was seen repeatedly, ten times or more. CDR3 residues: CSARDWRGDTGELFF. CDR3 sequence (DNA): TGCAGTGCTAGAGATTGGAGGGGGGACACCGGGGAGCTGTTTTTT. The chain uses TRBV20-1 and TRBJ2-2; the D gene could be TRBD1 or TRBD2 (6 bases each). V was shortened by 0 bases and J by 3 bases, with 11 bases between the two germline ends. This CDR3 has 15 amino acids. Germline V gene sequence: CDR1 DFQATT, CDR2 SNEGSKA (reference sequence).

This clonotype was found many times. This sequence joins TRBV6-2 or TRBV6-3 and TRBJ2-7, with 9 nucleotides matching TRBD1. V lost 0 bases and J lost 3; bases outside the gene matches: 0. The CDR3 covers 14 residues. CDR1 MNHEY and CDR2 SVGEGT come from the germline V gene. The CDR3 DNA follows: TGTGCCAGCAGTTACTCGACAGGGGGCTACGAGCAGTACGTC. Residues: CASSYSTGGYEQYV.

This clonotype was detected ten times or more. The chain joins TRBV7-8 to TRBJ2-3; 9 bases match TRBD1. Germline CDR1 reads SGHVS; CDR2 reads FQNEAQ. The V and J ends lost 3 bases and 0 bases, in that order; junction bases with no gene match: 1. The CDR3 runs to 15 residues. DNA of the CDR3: TGTGCCAGCAGCTTGGGACAGGGCAGCACAGATACGCAGTATTTT. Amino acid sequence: CASSLGQGSTDTQYF.

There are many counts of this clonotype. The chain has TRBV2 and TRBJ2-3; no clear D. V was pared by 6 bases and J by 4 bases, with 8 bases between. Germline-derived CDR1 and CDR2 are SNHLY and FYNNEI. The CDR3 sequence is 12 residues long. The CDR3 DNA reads TGTGCCAGCAGGGCTAGTGCAGATACGCAGTATTTT. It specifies CASRASADTQYF. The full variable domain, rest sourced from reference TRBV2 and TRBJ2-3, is EPEVTQTPSHQVTQMGQEVILRCVPISNHLYFYWYRQILGQKVEFLVSFYNNEISEKSEIFDDQFSVERPDGSNFTLKIRSTKLEDSAMYFCASRASADTQYFGPGTRLTVL.